This TCR beta chain was identified in a study of CD4 and CD8 cells across lung adenocarcinoma regions. The patients had localized lung adenocarcinoma, a non-small cell subtype. CDR3 length equals 17 residues. CDR1 and CDR2 (germline): MNHNS, SASEGT. This clonotype has only one observation. A junction boundary mismatches the germline segment, possibly from a read error. TCRdb re-called the PCR reads through MiXCR, storing one row per CDR3 protein. The sample includes about 9,000 distinct CDR3 sequences, 40% to 50% of them seen just once. The sample comprised CD4+ T cells from the margin of a lung tumor. This TCR came from a female donor with lung adenocarcinoma. The CD4 and CD8 labels of this study may be unreliable. The rearrangement joins TRBV6-1 to TRBJ2-4, with D possibly being TRBD2 (6 bases). Here the CDR3 DNA reads TGTGCCAGTCGCCGTAGCGCGGGGCCGACAGCCAAAGACACGCAGTACTTT. Its translation is CASRRSAGPTAKDTQYF.